This TCR beta chain was recovered during a study of cytomegalovirus exposure and HLA in healthy donors. There were likely unrecorded immune exposures, though donors were nominally healthy when sampled. General study findings and limits: Later genetic work tied a missense DCLRE1C variant to beta-chain V and J trimming. Later analysis indicated greater clonal expansion among HLA-associated TCR beta chains than among equally common other chains. Cytomegalovirus status was reportedly diagnosed by the classifier with high sensitivity and specificity.

The PCR had 60 Vbeta and 13 Jbeta primers. The repertoire was sequenced with immunoSEQ multiplex PCR; TCRdb's copy has only in-frame clones and lacks some. The sample lists roughly 200,000 clones, approximately 11% seen once, with under 10% in the top ten. As for this clone: What it recognizes is unknown.

Trimming took 5 bases from V and 2 from J; bases not matched to a gene: 11. CDR1 and CDR2 from the germline V gene are SGHTA and FQGNSA. The CDR3 contains 16 residues. This chain joins TRBV7-2 and TRBJ1-2; 7 bases map to TRBD1. The receptor comes from a man over 45 in good health and CMV-seropositive. Specimen: PBMCs. The CDR3 region has the DNA TGTGCCAGCAGCCTCCGAGGTCGAGGGGGCAACTATGGCTACACCTTC. As protein: CASSLRGRGGNYGYTF.